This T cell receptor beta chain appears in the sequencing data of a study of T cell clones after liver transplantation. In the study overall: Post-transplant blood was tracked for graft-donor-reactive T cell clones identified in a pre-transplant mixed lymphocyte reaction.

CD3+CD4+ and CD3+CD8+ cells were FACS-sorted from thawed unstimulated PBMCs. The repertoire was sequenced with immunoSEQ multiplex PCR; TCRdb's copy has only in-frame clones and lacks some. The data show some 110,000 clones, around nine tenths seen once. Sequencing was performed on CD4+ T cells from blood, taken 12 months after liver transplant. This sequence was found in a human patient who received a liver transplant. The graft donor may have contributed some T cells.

CDR3 residues: CASSGTETQYF. DNA for the CDR3: TGTGCCAGCAGCGGGACTGAGACCCAGTACTTC. The chain employs TRBV2 and TRBJ2-5, with D perhaps TRBD2 (6 bases). The CDR3 is made up of 11 amino acids. Germline values: CDR1 SNHLY, CDR2 FYNNEI. V was clipped by 6 bases and J by 5 bases, with 7 bases between them. Complete variable domain (other parts from reference TRBV2 and TRBJ2-5): EPEVTQTPSHQVTQMGQEVILRCVPISNHLYFYWYRQILGQKVEFLVSFYNNEISEKSEIFDDQFSVERPDGSNFTLKIRSTKLEDSAMYFCASSGTETQYFGPGTRLLVL.